Shown below are 10 T cell receptor beta chains from a single sample sequenced in a study of cytomegalovirus exposure and HLA in healthy donors. The PCR employed 60 Vbeta primers together with 13 Jbeta primers. Sequencing was performed with immunoSEQ multiplex PCR; in TCRdb, only in-frame clones are kept and a portion is missing. In all, the sample yields 150,000 to 200,000 clones. The source material was PBMCs. These receptors were taken from a man aged 25-45 years in good health and CMV-seronegative.

The chain is built from TRBV5-6 and TRBJ1-1; TRBD1 matches 7 bases. The V gene's germline CDR1 is SGHDT and CDR2 YYEEEE. Trimming took 1 base from V and 8 from J; bases not matched to a gene: 5. This CDR3 is built from 13 residues. The CDR3 region is CASSLSGGNEAFF. In DNA form, the CDR3 reads TGTGCCAGCAGCTTGTCAGGGGGTAACGAAGCTTTCTTT.

This chain links TRBV19 with TRBJ1-1; D might be TRBD1 (5 bases). Trimming shortened V by 5 bases and J by 1 base, and 8 bases separated the two germline ends. CDR3 size: 13 residues. Germline values: CDR1 LNHDA, CDR2 SQIVND (reference sequence). The CDR3: CASSWGENTEAFF. The CDR3 DNA is TGTGCCAGTAGTTGGGGCGAGAACACTGAAGCTTTCTTT.

This chain joins TRBV5-4 and TRBJ1-4; TRBD1 matches at 8 bases. Trimming at V came to 4 bases and at J to 5 bases, leaving 4 bases not matched to a gene. Germline-derived CDR1 and CDR2 are SGHNT and YYREEE (reference sequence). The CDR3 length is 14 residues. This chain's CDR3 is CASSPGQENEKLFF. CDR3 in DNA: TGTGCCAGCAGCCCGGGACAGGAGAATGAAAAACTGTTTTTT.

The chain employs TRBV30 and TRBJ2-2, with 12 positions matching TRBD2. This CDR3 contains 16 residues. Losses at the gene ends were 3 bases for V and 1 base for J; bases not matched to a gene: 3. Germline V lookup: CDR1 GTSNPN, CDR2 SVGIG (reference sequence). The CDR3 DNA reads TGTGCCTGGAGCCCTAGCGGGGGGGTGAACACCGGGGAGCTGTTTTTT. Translated, it gives CAWSPSGGVNTGELFF. Supplemented by reference TRBV30 and TRBJ2-2, the full variable domain reads SQTIHQWPATLVQPVGSPLSLECTVEGTSNPNLYWYRQAAGRGLQLLFYSVGIGQISSEVPQNLSASRPQDRQFILSSKKLLLSDSGFYLCAWSPSGGVNTGELFFGEGSRLTVL.

The chain combines TRBV29-1 with TRBJ2-1; 9 bases align to TRBD2. J lost 1 base, V lost 4 bases, and 8 bases had no gene match. This CDR3 comprises 16 residues. In germline, CDR1 is SQVTM, CDR2 ANQGSEA. The CDR3 reads CSVGWSSGTSYNEQFF. Written as DNA, the CDR3 is TGCAGCGTTGGGTGGTCTAGCGGGACTTCCTACAATGAGCAGTTCTTC.

This chain links TRBV9 with TRBJ2-2; the match to TRBD2 covers 11 bases. CDR3 length: 16 residues. V was pared by 3 bases and J by 6 bases, with 7 bases of the junction left unmatched. From germline, CDR1 is SGDLS and CDR2 YYNGEE. DNA for the CDR3: TGTGCCAGCAGCGCAATAGCGGGAGGGCCCTCCGGGGAGCTGTTTTTT. Protein product: CASSAIAGGPSGELFF. Drawing the rest from reference TRBV9 and TRBJ2-2, the complete variable domain is DSGVTQTPKHLITATGQRVTLRCSPRSGDLSVYWYQQSLDQGLQFLIQYYNGEERAKGNILERFSAQQFPDLHSELNLSSLELGDSALYFCASSAIAGGPSGELFFGEGSRLTVL.

This chain connects TRBV7-9 to TRBJ2-5, with 9 bases matching TRBD1. The CDR3 spans 17 residues. Germline values: CDR1 SEHNR, CDR2 FQNEAQ (reference sequence). V lost 1 base to trimming and J lost 2 bases; unmatched junction nucleotides: 8. DNA of the CDR3: TGTGCCAGCAGCTTAGTGTGGGGACAGGGCGGACAAGAGACCCAGTACTTC. This translates into CASSLVWGQGGQETQYF.

As to this clone: This specimen includes other DNA sequences encoding the same CDR3. The chain is built from TRBV27 and TRBJ1-2; D is unresolved. The CDR3 has 12 residues. Germline V gives CDR1 MNHEY, CDR2 SMNVEV (reference sequence). V dropped 3 bases and J dropped 4 bases, with 6 bases sitting between them. CDR3 nucleotides: TGTGCCAGCAGTTTTTCGGGCTATGGCTACACCTTC. This sequence encodes CASSFSGYGYTF.

The chain combines TRBV5-8 with TRBJ2-1; 7 positions agree with TRBD2. Germline values: CDR1 SGHTS, CDR2 YDEGEE. The CDR3 consists of 15 residues. J lost 4 bases, V lost 4 bases, and 8 bases had no gene match. CDR3 nucleotide sequence: TGTGCCAGCAGCCGAGGAGGACTAGAGTACAATGAGCAGTTCTTC. Its protein product is CASSRGGLEYNEQFF.

This sequence joins TRBV28 and TRBJ2-7; D is perhaps TRBD2 (5 bases). This CDR3 has 14 amino acids. Per germline, CDR1 MDHEN and CDR2 SYDVKM. Trimming cost V 3 bases and J 2 bases, with 11 bases left between them. In DNA form, the CDR3 reads TGTGCCAGCAGTTTGAGGGTCAGCCCCTACGAGCAGTACTTC. Its protein is CASSLRVSPYEQYF.